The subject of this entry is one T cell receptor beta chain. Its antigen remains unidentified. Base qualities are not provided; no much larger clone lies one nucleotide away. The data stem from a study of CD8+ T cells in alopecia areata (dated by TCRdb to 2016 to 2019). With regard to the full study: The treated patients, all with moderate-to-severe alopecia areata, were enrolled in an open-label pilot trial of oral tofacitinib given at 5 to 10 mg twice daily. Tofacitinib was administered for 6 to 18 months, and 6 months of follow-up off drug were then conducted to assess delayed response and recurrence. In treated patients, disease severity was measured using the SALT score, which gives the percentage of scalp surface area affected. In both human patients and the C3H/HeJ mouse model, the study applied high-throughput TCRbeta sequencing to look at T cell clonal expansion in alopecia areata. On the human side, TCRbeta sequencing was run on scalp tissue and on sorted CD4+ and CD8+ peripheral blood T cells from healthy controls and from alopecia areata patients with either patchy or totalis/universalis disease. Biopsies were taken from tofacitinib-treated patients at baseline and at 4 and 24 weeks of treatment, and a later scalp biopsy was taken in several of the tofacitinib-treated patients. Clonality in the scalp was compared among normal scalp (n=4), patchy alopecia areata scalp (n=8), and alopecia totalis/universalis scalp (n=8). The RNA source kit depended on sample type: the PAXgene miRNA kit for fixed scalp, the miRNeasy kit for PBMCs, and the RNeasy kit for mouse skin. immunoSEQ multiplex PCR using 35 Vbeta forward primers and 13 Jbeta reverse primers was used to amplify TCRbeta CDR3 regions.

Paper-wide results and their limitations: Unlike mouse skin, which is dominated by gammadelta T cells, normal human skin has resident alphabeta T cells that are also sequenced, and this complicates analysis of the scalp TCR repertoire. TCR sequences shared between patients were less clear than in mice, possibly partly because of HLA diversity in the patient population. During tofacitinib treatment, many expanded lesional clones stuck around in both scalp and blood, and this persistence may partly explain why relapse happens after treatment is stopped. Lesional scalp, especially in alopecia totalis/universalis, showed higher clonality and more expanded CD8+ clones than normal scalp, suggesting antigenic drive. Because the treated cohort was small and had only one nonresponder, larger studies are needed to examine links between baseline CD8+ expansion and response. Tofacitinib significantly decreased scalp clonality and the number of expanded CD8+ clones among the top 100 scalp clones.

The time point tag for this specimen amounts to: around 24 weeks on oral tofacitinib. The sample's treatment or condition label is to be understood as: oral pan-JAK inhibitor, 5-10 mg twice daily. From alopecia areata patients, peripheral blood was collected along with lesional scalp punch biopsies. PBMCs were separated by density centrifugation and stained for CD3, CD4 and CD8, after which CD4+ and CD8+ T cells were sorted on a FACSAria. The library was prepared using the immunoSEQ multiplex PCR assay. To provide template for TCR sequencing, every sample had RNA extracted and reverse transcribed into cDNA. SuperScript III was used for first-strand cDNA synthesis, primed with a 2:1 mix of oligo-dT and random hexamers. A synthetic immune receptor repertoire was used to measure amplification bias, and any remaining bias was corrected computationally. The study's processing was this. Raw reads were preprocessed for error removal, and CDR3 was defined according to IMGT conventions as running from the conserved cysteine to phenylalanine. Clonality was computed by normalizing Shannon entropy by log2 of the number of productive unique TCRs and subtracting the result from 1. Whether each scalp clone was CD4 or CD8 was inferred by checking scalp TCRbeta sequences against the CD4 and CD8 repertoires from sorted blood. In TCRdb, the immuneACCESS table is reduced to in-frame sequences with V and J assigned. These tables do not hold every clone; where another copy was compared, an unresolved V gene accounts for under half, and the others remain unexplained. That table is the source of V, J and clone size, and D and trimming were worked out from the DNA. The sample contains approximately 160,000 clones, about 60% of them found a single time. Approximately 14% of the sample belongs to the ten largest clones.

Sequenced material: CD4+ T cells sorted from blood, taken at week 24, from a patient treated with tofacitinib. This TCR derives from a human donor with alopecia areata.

The CDR3 sequence is CASSYGFRVEAFF. The nucleotide sequence reads TGTGCCAGCAGTTACGGATTCAGGGTTGAAGCTTTCTTT. The chain employs TRBV6-5 and TRBJ1-1; possibly the D gene is TRBD1, per 5 matching bases. Trimming takes 2 bases from V and 7 bases from J, and the germline ends sit 11 bases apart. In the germline V gene, CDR1 corresponds to MNHEY and CDR2 to SVGAGI. The CDR3 goes from the cysteine to the phenylalanine over 13 residues. Left in the record is the CDR3 DNA by itself, 39 bases read in frame from the first base.